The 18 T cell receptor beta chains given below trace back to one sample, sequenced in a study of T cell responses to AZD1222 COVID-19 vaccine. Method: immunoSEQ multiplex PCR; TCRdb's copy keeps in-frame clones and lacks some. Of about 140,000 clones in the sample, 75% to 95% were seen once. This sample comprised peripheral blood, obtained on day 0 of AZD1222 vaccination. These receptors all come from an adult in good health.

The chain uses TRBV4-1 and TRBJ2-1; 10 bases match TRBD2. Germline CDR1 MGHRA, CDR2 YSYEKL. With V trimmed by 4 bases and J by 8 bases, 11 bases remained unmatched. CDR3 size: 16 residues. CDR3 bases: TGCGCCAGCAGCCCCCTCCTCAGCGGGGGGGCACATGAGCAGTTCTTC. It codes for CASSPLLSGGAHEQFF.

DNA for the CDR3: TGTGCCAGTAGCCCCGGGACGGTGGGCCTTGAAGCTTTCTTT. Encoded protein: CASSPGTVGLEAFF. The chain joins TRBV19 to TRBJ1-1; D is possibly TRBD1 (5 bases). The germline V and J ends were trimmed by 6 bases and 7 bases, with 18 bases remaining between them. CDR1 and CDR2 from the germline V gene are LNHDA and SQIVND (reference sequence). The CDR3 runs 14 residues.

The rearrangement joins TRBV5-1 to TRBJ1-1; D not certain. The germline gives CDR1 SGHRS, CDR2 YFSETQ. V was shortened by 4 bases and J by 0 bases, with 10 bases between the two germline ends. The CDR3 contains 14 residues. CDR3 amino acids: CASSLGSMNTEAFF. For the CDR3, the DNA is TGCGCCAGCAGCCTAGGTTCCATGAACACTGAAGCTTTCTTT.

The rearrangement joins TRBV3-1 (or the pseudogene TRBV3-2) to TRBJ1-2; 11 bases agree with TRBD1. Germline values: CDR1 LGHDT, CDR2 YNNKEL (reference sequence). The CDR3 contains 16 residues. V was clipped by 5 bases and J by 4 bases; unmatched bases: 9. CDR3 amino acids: CASSLGQGDQPYGYTF. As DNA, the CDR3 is TGTGCCAGCAGCTTGGGACAGGGGGACCAACCCTATGGCTACACCTTC.

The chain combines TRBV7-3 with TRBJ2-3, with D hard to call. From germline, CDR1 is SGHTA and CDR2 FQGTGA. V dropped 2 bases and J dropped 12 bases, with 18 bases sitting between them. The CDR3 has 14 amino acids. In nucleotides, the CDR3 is TGTGCCAGCAGCTTAGAGGCCGTCACCAACAAACAGTATTTT. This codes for CASSLEAVTNKQYF.

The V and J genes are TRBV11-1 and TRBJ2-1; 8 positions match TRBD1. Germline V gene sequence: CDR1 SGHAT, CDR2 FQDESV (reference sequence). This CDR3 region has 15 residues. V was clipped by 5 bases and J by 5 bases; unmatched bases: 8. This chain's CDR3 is CASSTRQGRDNEQFF. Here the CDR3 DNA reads TGTGCCAGCAGCACCAGACAGGGGCGAGACAATGAGCAGTTCTTC.

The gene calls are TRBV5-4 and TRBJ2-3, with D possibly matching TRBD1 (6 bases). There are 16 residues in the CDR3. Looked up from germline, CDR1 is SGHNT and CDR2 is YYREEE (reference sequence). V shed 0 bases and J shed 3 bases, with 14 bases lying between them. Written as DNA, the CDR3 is TGTGCCAGCAGCTTGGGGGGGACAACGAGGACAGATACGCAGTATTTT. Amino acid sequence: CASSLGGTTRTDTQYF. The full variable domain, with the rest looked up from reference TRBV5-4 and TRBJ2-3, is ETGVTQSPTHLIKTRGQQVTLRCSSQSGHNTVSWYQQALGQGPQFIFQYYREEENGRGNFPPRFSGLQFPNYSSELNVNALELDDSALYLCASSLGGTTRTDTQYFGPGTRLTVL.

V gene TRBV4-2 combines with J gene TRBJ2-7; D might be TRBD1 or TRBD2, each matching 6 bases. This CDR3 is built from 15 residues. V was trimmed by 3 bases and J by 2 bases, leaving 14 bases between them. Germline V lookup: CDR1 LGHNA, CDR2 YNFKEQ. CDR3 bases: TGTGCCAGCAGCCACACGGGGGCGAGGACCTACGAGCAGTACTTC. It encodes CASSHTGARTYEQYF.

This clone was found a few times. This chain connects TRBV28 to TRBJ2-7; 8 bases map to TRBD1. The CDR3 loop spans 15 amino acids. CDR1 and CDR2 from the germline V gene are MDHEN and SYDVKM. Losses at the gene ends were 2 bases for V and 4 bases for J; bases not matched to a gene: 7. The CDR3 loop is CASSLATGGEYEQYF. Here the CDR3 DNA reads TGTGCCAGCAGTTTAGCTACAGGGGGAGAGTACGAGCAGTACTTC.

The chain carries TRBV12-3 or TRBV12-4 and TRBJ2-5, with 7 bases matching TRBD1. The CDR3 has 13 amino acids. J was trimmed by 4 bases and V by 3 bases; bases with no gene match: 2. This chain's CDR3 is CASSFDRAETQYF. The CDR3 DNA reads TGTGCCAGCAGTTTCGACAGGGCAGAGACCCAGTACTTC.

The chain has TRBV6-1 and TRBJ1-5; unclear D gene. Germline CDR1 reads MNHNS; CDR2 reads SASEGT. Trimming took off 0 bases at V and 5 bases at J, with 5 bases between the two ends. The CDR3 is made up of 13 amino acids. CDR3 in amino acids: CASSEALYQPQHF. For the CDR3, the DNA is TGTGCCAGCAGTGAAGCTTTGTATCAGCCCCAGCATTTT.

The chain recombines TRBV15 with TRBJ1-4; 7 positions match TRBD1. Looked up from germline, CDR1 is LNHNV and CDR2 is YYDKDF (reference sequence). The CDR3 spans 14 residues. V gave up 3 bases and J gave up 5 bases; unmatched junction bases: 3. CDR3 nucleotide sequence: TGTGCCACCAGCAGCTGGACAGGAAATGAAAAACTGTTTTTT. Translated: CATSSWTGNEKLFF.

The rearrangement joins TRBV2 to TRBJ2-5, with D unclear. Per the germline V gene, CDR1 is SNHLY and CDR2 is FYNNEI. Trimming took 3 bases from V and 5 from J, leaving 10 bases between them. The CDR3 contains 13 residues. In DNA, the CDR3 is TGTGCCAGCAGTGACACAGATCGGGAGACCCAGTACTTC. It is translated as CASSDTDRETQYF.

For the CDR3, the DNA is TGTGCTAGTGGGCCCGGGGGTGAAAACACCATATATTTT. The encoded protein is CASGPGGENTIYF. The chain combines TRBV12-5 with TRBJ1-3; D perhaps matches TRBD1 (5 bases). The V gene lost 6 bases and the J gene lost 6 bases, with 12 bases spanning the gap. The CDR3 has 13 residues. The germline gives CDR1 LGHNT, CDR2 FRNRAP.

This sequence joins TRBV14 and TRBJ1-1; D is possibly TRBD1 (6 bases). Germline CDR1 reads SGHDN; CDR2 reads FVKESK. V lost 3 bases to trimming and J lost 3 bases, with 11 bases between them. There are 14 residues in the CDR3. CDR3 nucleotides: TGTGCCAGCAGCCACCTCGGGGGGCACACTGAAGCTTTCTTT. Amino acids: CASSHLGGHTEAFF.

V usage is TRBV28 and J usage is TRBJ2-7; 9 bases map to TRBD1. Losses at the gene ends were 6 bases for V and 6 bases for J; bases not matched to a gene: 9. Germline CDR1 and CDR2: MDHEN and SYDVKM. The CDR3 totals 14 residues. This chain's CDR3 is CASRQQGATPEQYF. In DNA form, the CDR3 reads TGTGCCAGCAGACAACAGGGGGCGACCCCCGAGCAGTACTTC. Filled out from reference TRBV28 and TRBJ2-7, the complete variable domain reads DVKVTQSSRYLVKRTGEKVFLECVQDMDHENMFWYRQDPGLGLRLIYFSYDVKMKEKGDIPEGYSVSREKKERFSLILESASTNQTSMYLCASRQQGATPEQYFGPGTRLTVT.

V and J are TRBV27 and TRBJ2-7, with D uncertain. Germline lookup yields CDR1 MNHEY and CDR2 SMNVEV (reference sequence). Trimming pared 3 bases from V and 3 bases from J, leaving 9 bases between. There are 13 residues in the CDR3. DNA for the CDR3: TGTGCCAGCAGTTTCAAAGTAGACTACGAGCAGTACTTC. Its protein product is CASSFKVDYEQYF.

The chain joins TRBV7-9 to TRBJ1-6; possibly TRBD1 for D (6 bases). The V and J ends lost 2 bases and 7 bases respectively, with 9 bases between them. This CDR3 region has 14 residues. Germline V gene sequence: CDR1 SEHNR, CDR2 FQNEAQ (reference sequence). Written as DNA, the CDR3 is TGTGCCAGCAGCTTAACCGGACAGAATTCACCCCTCCACTTT. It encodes CASSLTGQNSPLHF.